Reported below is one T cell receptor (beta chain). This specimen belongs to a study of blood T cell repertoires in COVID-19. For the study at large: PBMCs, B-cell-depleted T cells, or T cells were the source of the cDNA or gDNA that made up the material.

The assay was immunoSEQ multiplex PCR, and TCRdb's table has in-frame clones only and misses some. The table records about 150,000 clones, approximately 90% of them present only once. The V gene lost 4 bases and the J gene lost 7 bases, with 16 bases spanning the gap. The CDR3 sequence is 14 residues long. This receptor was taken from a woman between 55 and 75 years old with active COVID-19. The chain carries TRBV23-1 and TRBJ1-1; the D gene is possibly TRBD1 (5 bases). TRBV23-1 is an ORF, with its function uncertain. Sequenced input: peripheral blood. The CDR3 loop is CASSRWVCRGEAFF. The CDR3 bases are TGCGCCAGCAGTCGTTGGGTGTGTAGGGGTGAAGCTTTCTTT.